Each of the 28 T cell receptor beta chains below was sequenced from the same sample in a study of blood T cell repertoires in COVID-19. The protocol was immunoSEQ multiplex PCR, while the TCRdb copy is restricted to in-frame clones and leaves out a portion. The sample lists about 220,000 clones, 82% occurring once. Sequencing was done on a sample of PBMCs or T cells enriched from blood (not recorded which). The receptor set was obtained from a woman aged 60 to 75 who had recovered from COVID-19.

The chain combines TRBV6-5 with TRBJ2-3; a weak D match, TRBD2 (6 bases). The CDR3 is 12 residues long. V was shortened by 10 bases and J by 5 bases, with 13 bases between the two germline ends. In germline, CDR1 is MNHEY, CDR2 SVGAGI. CDR3 sequence reads: CATGTGGDTQYF. The CDR3 DNA sequence: TGTGCCACCGGGACTGGGGGAGATACGCAGTATTTT.

This chain connects TRBV5-8 to TRBJ2-2; D is ambiguous. From germline, CDR1 is SGHTS and CDR2 YDEGEE. There are 14 residues in the CDR3. Trimming removed 5 bases from V and 6 bases from J, with 14 bases in between. CDR3 loop: CASSLRSGSGELFF. The CDR3 DNA follows: TGTGCCAGCAGTTTGAGGTCAGGATCCGGGGAGCTGTTTTTT.

The gene calls are TRBV10-3 and TRBJ1-3; no reliable D call. Trimming cost V 2 bases and J 0 bases, with 8 bases left between them. The CDR3 consists of 15 residues. CDR1 is ENHRY, CDR2 SYGVKD, per germline. DNA for the CDR3: TGTGCCATCAGTGAGACATTAATCTCTGGAAACACCATATATTTT. It specifies CAISETLISGNTIYF.

V is TRBV2 and J is TRBJ1-1, with D possibly matching TRBD1 (6 bases). Trimming left V 10 bases short and J 1 base short, with 13 bases between. This CDR3 contains 13 residues. CDR1 is SNHLY and CDR2 is FYNNEI in the germline V gene. CDR3 bases: TGTGCCATCCAGTCACAGGGGAACACTGAAGCTTTCTTT. This encodes CAIQSQGNTEAFF.

The chain is built from TRBV2 and TRBJ2-4; 7 nucleotides line up with TRBD1. Per germline, CDR1 SNHLY and CDR2 FYNNEI. The length of the CDR3 is 13 residues. V shed 4 bases, J shed 8 bases, and the junction held 5 bases outside the gene matches. The CDR3 region is CASSGRQGDIQYF. Written as DNA, the CDR3 is TGTGCCAGCAGTGGACGACAGGGTGACATTCAGTACTTC.

This clone was counted between two and nine times. This chain uses TRBV27 with TRBJ2-7; 7 nucleotides line up with TRBD1. V shed 5 bases, J shed 2 bases, and the junction held 9 bases outside the gene matches. This CDR3 comprises 15 residues. Germline CDR1 and CDR2: MNHEY and SMNVEV (reference sequence). The CDR3 region is CASSTHHRGPYEQYF. CDR3 nucleotide sequence: TGTGCCAGCAGTACCCATCACAGGGGTCCCTACGAGCAGTACTTC.

The chain combines TRBV9 with TRBJ2-3, with 8 bases identical to TRBD2. The CDR3 is 16 amino acids. The germline CDR1 and CDR2 sequences are SGDLS and YYNGEE. The ends lost 0 bases at V and 1 base at J; junction bases unmatched: 4. CDR3 in amino acids: CASSVGTGGGTDTQYF. The CDR3, as DNA: TGTGCCAGCAGCGTAGGGACGGGAGGGGGCACAGATACGCAGTATTTT.

V gene TRBV7-3 combines with J gene TRBJ1-1, with TRBD1 as a possible D gene (5 bases). This CDR3 contains 16 residues. V was clipped by 7 bases and J by 1 base, with 19 bases between them. Germline V gene sequence: CDR1 SGHTA, CDR2 FQGTGA. The CDR3 region has the DNA TGTGCCAGCACTGTTGGCGGATTGGGGCCGAACACTGAAGCTTTCTTT. This encodes CASTVGGLGPNTEAFF.

The chain combines TRBV14 with TRBJ1-1, with D possibly matching TRBD1 (5 bases). The CDR3 totals 18 residues. V dropped 0 bases and J dropped 1 base, with 18 bases sitting between them. Germline-derived CDR1 and CDR2 are SGHDN and FVKESK. The CDR3 loop is CASSQESGWLGQNTEAFF. The CDR3 nucleotides read TGTGCCAGCAGCCAAGAGAGTGGGTGGTTGGGGCAGAACACTGAAGCTTTCTTT.

This chain joins TRBV11-2 and TRBJ1-1; TRBD1 agrees at 8 bases. Germline CDR1 SGHAT, CDR2 FQNNGV. The CDR3 sequence is 15 residues long. Losses at the gene ends were 0 bases for V and 6 bases for J; bases not matched to a gene: 6. The DNA for the CDR3 is TGTGCCAGCAGCTTAGAATCAGGGGGCTTGGCTGAAGCTTTCTTT. Protein sequence: CASSLESGGLAEAFF.

The J gene is TRBJ2-4, the V gene TRBV7-2; D might be TRBD2 (6 bases). This CDR3 has 17 amino acids. The germline V and J ends were trimmed by 1 base and 3 bases, with 16 bases remaining between them. The V gene's germline CDR1 is SGHTA and CDR2 FQGNSA. The CDR3 here is CASSLVDSGVGKNIQYF. CDR3 DNA sequence: TGTGCCAGCAGCTTAGTCGACTCGGGGGTGGGCAAAAACATTCAGTACTTC.

This chain links TRBV5-1 with TRBJ1-2; 7 bases align to TRBD1. V was clipped by 4 bases and J by 3 bases; unmatched bases: 3. There are 13 residues in the CDR3. Germline V gives CDR1 SGHRS, CDR2 YFSETQ. The CDR3, as DNA: TGCGCCAGCAGCAAAGGGACAGACTATGGCTACACCTTC. Translation: CASSKGTDYGYTF.

This clone was seen at least ten times. The chain couples TRBV20-1 to TRBJ1-4, with TRBD1 identical over 8 bases. Germline assignment: CDR1 DFQATT and CDR2 SNEGSKA (reference sequence). Unmatched junction bases numbered 15, after V lost 6 bases and J lost 6 bases. The CDR3 has 16 amino acids. The CDR3 DNA reads TGCAGTGCAAGTCCCGGGACAGGCTATGGGGATGAAAAACTGTTTTTT. Protein sequence: CSASPGTGYGDEKLFF.

A few counts support this clone. The chain uses TRBV7-9 and TRBJ1-1; the D gene is possibly TRBD1 (6 bases). Germline V gives CDR1 SEHNR, CDR2 FQNEAQ (reference sequence). V was pared by 1 base and J by 4 bases, with 10 bases between. The CDR3 runs to 14 residues. In DNA, the CDR3 is TGTGCCAGCAGCTTAGGGGGGCGAAGCACTGAAGCTTTCTTT. Its protein product is CASSLGGRSTEAFF.

This clone is a singleton in its sample. The rearrangement links TRBV3-1 (or the pseudogene TRBV3-2) to TRBJ1-2, with TRBD1 matching over 9 bases. The CDR3 is 15 residues long. Germline lookup yields CDR1 LGHDT and CDR2 YNNKEL (reference sequence). V dropped 4 bases and J dropped 4; count of bases not matched to a gene: 7. For the CDR3, the DNA is TGTGCCAGCAGCCTAACAGGGGGCTGGAGCTATGGCTACACCTTC. As protein: CASSLTGGWSYGYTF.

The genes are TRBV11-2 and TRBJ2-7; 9 nucleotides agree with TRBD1. The germline V gene has CDR1 SGHAT and CDR2 FQNNGV. After removal of 2 bases from V and 2 bases from J, the junction contained 10 bases not matched to a gene. The CDR3 covers 17 residues. DNA of the CDR3: TGTGCCAGCAGCTTATTAGGGACCGGGACAGGGCCCTACGAGCAGTACTTC. Translated: CASSLLGTGTGPYEQYF.

The rearrangement uses TRBV6-5 and TRBJ1-2; 7 bases are shared with TRBD1. V dropped 0 bases and J dropped 1; count of bases not matched to a gene: 5. CDR3 length: 16 amino acids. The germline V gene encodes CDR1 MNHEY and CDR2 SVGAGI. This chain's CDR3 is CASSYSTGPLNYGYTF. The CDR3 DNA is TGTGCCAGCAGTTACTCGACAGGGCCCCTTAACTATGGCTACACCTTC.

The chain carries TRBV11-2 and TRBJ2-2, with TRBD1 matching over 9 bases. V lost 6 bases, J lost 9 bases, and 14 bases stayed unmatched. This CDR3 is built from 16 residues. The V gene's germline CDR1 is SGHAT and CDR2 FQNNGV. Here the CDR3 reads CASSREGDRGVRELFF. As DNA, the CDR3 is TGTGCCAGCAGTCGAGAGGGCGACAGGGGGGTTAGGGAGCTGTTTTTT.

This chain joins TRBV7-9 and TRBJ1-6; D possibly corresponds to TRBD1 (6 bases). The germline gives CDR1 SEHNR, CDR2 FQNEAQ (reference sequence). The CDR3 has 14 residues. Trimming took off 5 bases at V and 6 bases at J, with 11 bases between the two ends. CDR3 sequence reads: CASSRGGLNSPLHF. For the CDR3, the DNA is TGTGCCAGCAGCAGGGGGGGCCTTAATTCACCCCTCCACTTT. The complete variable domain, with remaining parts taken from reference TRBV7-9 and TRBJ1-6, reads DTGVSQNPRHKITKRGQNVTFRCDPISEHNRLYWYRQTLGQGPEFLTYFQNEAQLEKSRLLSDRFSAERPKGSFSTLEIQRTEQGDSAMYLCASSRGGLNSPLHFGNGTRLTVT.

In this sample, this clone turned up a few times. The rearrangement links TRBV25-1 to TRBJ2-5; TRBD1 might be the D (5 bases). This CDR3 comprises 14 residues. V lost 7 bases to trimming and J lost 2 bases, with 14 bases between them. Germline V gene lookup returns CDR1 MGHDK and CDR2 SYGVNS. CDR3 DNA sequence: TGTGCCAGCATGTTGGGGAAGGGGCAAGAGACCCAGTACTTC. It translates to CASMLGKGQETQYF.

The gene calls are TRBV5-1 and TRBJ2-7, with D maybe TRBD1 (5 bases). V was clipped by 0 bases and J by 3 bases, with 10 bases between them. Germline lookup yields CDR1 SGHRS and CDR2 YFSETQ. The CDR3 spans 14 residues. The CDR3 spells CASSLGRVLYEQYF. CDR3 DNA sequence: TGCGCCAGCAGCTTGGGCAGGGTCCTCTACGAGCAGTACTTC.

The chain's CDR3 is CASSQETGGADGNTIYF. The CDR3 coding sequence is TGTGCCAGCAGCCAAGAAACAGGGGGCGCCGATGGAAACACCATATATTTT. The rearrangement joins TRBV3-1 (or the pseudogene TRBV3-2) to TRBJ1-3, with 9 bases fitting TRBD1. The V and J ends lost 0 bases and 3 bases, in that order; junction bases with no gene match: 6. This CDR3 comprises 17 residues. Germline-derived CDR1 and CDR2 are LGHDT and YNNKEL (reference sequence).

On this clone itself: Additional DNA sequences in this sample encode the identical CDR3. The J gene is TRBJ1-2, the V gene TRBV5-1; 8 nucleotides match TRBD1. This CDR3 is built from 13 residues. V lost 0 bases to trimming and J lost 8 bases; unmatched junction nucleotides: 3. Germline V gene lookup returns CDR1 SGHRS and CDR2 YFSETQ. CDR3 coding DNA: TGCGCCAGCAGCTTGGCCGACAGGGGCGGCTACACCTTC. Translating it yields CASSLADRGGYTF.

The chain employs TRBV5-4 and TRBJ1-3, with D perhaps TRBD1 (5 bases). This CDR3 contains 16 residues. In germline, CDR1 is SGHNT, CDR2 YYREEE (reference sequence). V lost 4 bases, J lost 0 bases, and 14 bases lay in between. DNA of the CDR3: TGTGCCAGCAGCCTCAATACAGGCCGCTCTGGAAACACCATATATTTT. It translates to CASSLNTGRSGNTIYF.

The rearrangement links TRBV14 to TRBJ1-4, with D unclear. CDR1 is SGHDN and CDR2 is FVKESK in the germline V gene. There are 15 residues in the CDR3. The V end was cut by 1 base, the J end by 6 bases, with 12 bases between. The CDR3 DNA sequence: TGTGCCAGCAGCCAAGCTCGCGGCGGCTATGAAAAACTGTTTTTT. This translates into CASSQARGGYEKLFF.

The CDR3 loop reads CATSRSRGTSSYF. In nucleotides, the CDR3 is TGTGCCACCAGCAGATCCCGAGGGACTAGCTCGTATTTT. This chain connects TRBV15 to TRBJ2-3; TRBD2 matches at 9 bases. Trimming cost V 2 bases and J 14 bases; bases outside gene matches: 8. This CDR3 has 13 residues. Looked up from germline, CDR1 is LNHNV and CDR2 is YYDKDF (reference sequence).

Here the CDR3 DNA reads TGTGCCAGCACCCCCGATTCGGCCCTCCACTTT. Its protein is CASTPDSALHF. The J gene is TRBJ1-6, the V gene TRBV2; no clear D. The CDR3 length is 11 residues. V was shortened by 7 bases and J by 14 bases, with 12 bases between the two germline ends. Germline CDR1 and CDR2: SNHLY and FYNNEI.

A few counts support this clone. This chain connects TRBV7-8 to TRBJ2-7; 10 nucleotides line up with TRBD1. J was trimmed by 5 bases and V by 4 bases; bases with no gene match: 11. CDR1 is SGHVS, CDR2 FQNEAQ, per germline. The CDR3 runs 16 residues. The CDR3, as DNA: TGTGCCAGCAGCTCTAGGGTCTGGGACAGGGGCAACGAGCAGTACTTC. This gives the protein CASSSRVWDRGNEQYF.